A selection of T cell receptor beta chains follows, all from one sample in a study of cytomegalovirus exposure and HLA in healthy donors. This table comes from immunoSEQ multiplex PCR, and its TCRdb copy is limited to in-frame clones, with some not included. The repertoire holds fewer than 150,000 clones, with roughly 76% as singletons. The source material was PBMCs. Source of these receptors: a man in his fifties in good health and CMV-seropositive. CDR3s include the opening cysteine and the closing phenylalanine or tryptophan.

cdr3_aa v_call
CATSRRPGTGQGTEAFF TRBV15
CASSHTTGIETQYF TRBV7-9
CASSPSGTGVNIQYF TRBV6-5
CASSVAGGRFPYNEQFF TRBV9
CASSEGQGNQPQHF TRBV5-1
CASSLADTYNEQFF TRBV5-1
CASSSNWDFYRETQYF TRBV5-8
CASSQWRTGRMNTEAFF TRBV14
CASSLLARDTQYF TRBV9
CASSLAFSANTGELFF TRBV5-1
CASSLGTGGQAFF TRBV28
CASSEDSRGTYEQYF TRBV6-1
CSAGRTGAYEQYF TRBV29-1
CASSPSGDSYNEQFF TRBV19
CASSSGPYGYTF TRBV6-6
CASSLGGGETQYF TRBV7-2
CASSETSGDYNEQFF TRBV27
CASSPPSGEIGYTF TRBV7-9
CASSPGQGVEQYF TRBV10-2
CAIQGDSRGEKLFF TRBV28
CSVEGSQGQYNQFF TRBV29-1
CASSFTYEQYF TRBV5-5
CASSQDTTTYEQYF TRBV4-3
CASSETGTSGYNEQFF TRBV6-1
CASSFGQGINEQFF TRBV7-2
CAISDQDIYEQYF TRBV10-3
CASSLAAGDNEQYF TRBV11-3
CASSLRSRVHEQYF TRBV27
CASSLARFEQFF TRBV28
CASSVTSGGANTQYF TRBV10-1
CASSRTGTGELFF TRBV6-5
CASSQTGLYNEQFF TRBV4-1
CASTFSRGNTGELFF TRBV2
CASSKAVKMTERDTEAFF TRBV21-1
CASSQTLQGVPGYEQYF TRBV4-1
CASSRTATNEKLFF TRBV6-5
CASSMRTSGRGSYNEQFF TRBV25-1
CASSAGGVGTGELFF TRBV5-4
CASSEYQTGGDQPQHF TRBV10-2
CASNMETAGGQPQHF TRBV28
CASSFGGAVYGYTF TRBV27
CASSEEGQGLSNQPQHF TRBV6-1
CASSCPEEGTDTQYF TRBV11-3
CASSSDRPLGRTVPVSYEQYF TRBV5-1
CASSLLQGAYGYTF TRBV5-4
CASRPTGFAAKNIQYF TRBV10-2
CASRRYWDRGGELFF TRBV27
CASNPLARLLGTQYF TRBV5-8
CASSLGLAGVYEQYF TRBV5-1
CASSLFPGLAGADTQYF TRBV5-1
CASRMTGGTEAFF TRBV5-8
CASSLGERGGSTEAFF TRBV5-4
CASSKRDSSGNTIYF TRBV7-9
CASSLDRGLGNQPQHF TRBV5-6
CASSLLGGNQPQHF TRBV18
CASRERQNMNTEAFF TRBV27
CASSQGPPGQGLEKLFF TRBV4-1